Below are 19 T cell receptor beta chains sequenced from a single sample in a study of T-cell memory formation after mild COVID-19. TCRdb recomputed calls from the 5' RACE reads with MiXCR, one row per CDR3 protein. The table includes 550,000 to 650,000 distinct CDR3 sequences, approximately 15% detected once. The sequencing input was PBMCs or a T cell subset sorted from them (not recorded which). Receptors originate from an adult woman who had mild COVID-19 (a few samples of this study predate the infection). Cell type and time point are not known.

In regard to this clonotype: At one end, the junction sequence differs from germline, possibly due to a read error. The chain couples TRBV27 to TRBJ1-2, with a possible D match to TRBD1 (5 bases). CDR3 size: 11 residues. CDR1 and CDR2 (germline): MNHEY, SMNVEV (reference sequence). CDR3 region: CCSGGYYGYTF. The CDR3 DNA reads as TGCTGCTCCGGGGGTTACTATGGCTACACCTTC.

This clonotype was detected a few times. The chain carries TRBV5-6 and TRBJ2-2, with D possibly TRBD1 on 6 matching bases. V was pared by 7 bases and J by 0 bases, with 10 bases between. CDR3 length: 14 residues. CDR1 and CDR2 (germline): SGHDT, YYEEEE. CDR3 sequence: CASGGVANTGELFF. CDR3 in DNA: TGTGCCAGCGGGGGCGTTGCGAACACCGGGGAGCTGTTTTTT.

This clonotype was found a few times. This rearrangement joins TRBV20-1 to TRBJ1-2; D gene uncertain. V was trimmed by 5 bases and J by 3 bases, leaving 16 bases between them. CDR1 and CDR2 (germline): DFQATT, SNEGSKA (reference sequence). CDR3 length: 14 amino acids. The CDR3 here is CSARVAGLDYGYTF. CDR3 DNA: TGCAGTGCTCGGGTTGCGGGGTTGGACTATGGCTACACCTTC.

Only a few counts were recorded for this clonotype. The chain joins TRBV9 to TRBJ1-1; D is uncertain. This CDR3 comprises 14 residues. Trimming shortened V by 6 bases and J by 1 base, and 13 bases separated the two germline ends. Germline CDR1 SGDLS, CDR2 YYNGEE. CDR3 protein: CASNSMGQNTEAFF. The CDR3 region has the DNA TGTGCCAGCAATAGTATGGGCCAGAACACTGAAGCTTTCTTT.

The chain is built from TRBV11-2 and TRBJ1-2; D gene ambiguous. There are 16 residues in the CDR3. Germline V CDR1 and CDR2: SGHAT, FQNNGV. The V end was cut by 5 bases, the J end by 8 bases, with 24 bases between. In nucleotides, the CDR3 is TGTGCCAGCAGCGCCGTAACCAACTCGCCGGGGATAGGCTACACCTTC. Its protein is CASSAVTNSPGIGYTF. The whole variable domain, filled in from reference TRBV11-2 and TRBJ1-2, reads EAGVAQSPRYKIIEKRQSVAFWCNPISGHATLYWYQQILGQGPKLLIQFQNNGVVDDSQLPKDRFSAERLKGVDSTLKIQPAKLEDSAVYLCASSAVTNSPGIGYTFGSGTRLTVV.

In this sample, this clonotype turned up a few times. V usage is TRBV5-4 and J usage is TRBJ2-7, with TRBD2 matching over 8 bases. This CDR3 is built from 15 residues. V gave up 0 bases and J gave up 4 bases; unmatched junction bases: 6. Per germline, CDR1 SGHNT and CDR2 YYREEE (reference sequence). CDR3 in DNA: TGTGCCAGCAGCTTGGAGGTAGCGGGGTCTTACGAGCAGTACTTC. Amino acids: CASSLEVAGSYEQYF.

This clonotype appeared a few times. This chain connects TRBV6-6 to TRBJ2-3, with TRBD1 matching over 7 bases. CDR1 MNHNY and CDR2 SVGAGI come from the germline V gene (reference sequence). After removal of 6 bases from V and 0 bases from J, the junction contained 12 bases not matched to a gene. The CDR3 is 17 amino acids. The chain's CDR3 is CASRDRDRQTSTDTQYF. CDR3 nucleotide sequence: TGTGCCAGCAGGGACCGGGACAGACAAACTAGCACAGATACGCAGTATTTT.

This clonotype was counted between two and nine times. DNA of the CDR3: TGTGCCAGCTCACGGGGGGCCGACACTGAAGCTTTCTTT. Translating it yields CASSRGADTEAFF. V gene TRBV18 combines with J gene TRBJ1-1; D possibly corresponds to TRBD1 (6 bases). This CDR3 is 13 amino acids long. The V end lost 4 bases, the J end lost 3 bases, and 9 bases lay between the germline ends. Germline loops: CDR1 KGHSH, CDR2 LQKENI.

V and J are TRBV29-1 and TRBJ2-7; possible D gene TRBD1, 6 bases. CDR1 and CDR2 from the germline V gene are SQVTM and ANQGSEA. The CDR3 runs to 14 residues. V was trimmed by 5 bases and J by 3 bases, leaving 17 bases between them. CDR3 DNA sequence: TGCAGCGTTCTCCCTCTACAGGGTGGCTACGAGCAGTACTTC. Translated, it gives CSVLPLQGGYEQYF.

This clonotype was observed a handful of times. The chain carries TRBV6-6 and TRBJ1-5; D gene unclear. This CDR3 is built from 14 residues. CDR1 is MNHNY, CDR2 SVGAGI, per germline (reference sequence). Deletions cut 2 bases from V and 4 bases from J, with 9 bases between. CDR3 coding DNA: TGTGCCAGCAGTTACGAGACACCTAATCAGCCCCAGCATTTT. It codes for CASSYETPNQPQHF.

This clonotype was detected a few times. J is TRBJ2-2 and V is TRBV27; tentative D call: TRBD1 (6 bases). CDR3 size: 13 residues. CDR1 MNHEY and CDR2 SMNVEV come from the germline V gene (reference sequence). The germline V and J ends were trimmed by 8 bases and 5 bases, with 12 bases remaining between them. CDR3 residues: CASCLRGTGELFF. The CDR3 nucleotides are TGTGCCAGCTGCCTCAGGGGTACCGGGGAGCTGTTTTTT.

This chain uses TRBV3-1 with TRBJ2-1, with 14 positions matching TRBD2. J lost 2 bases, V lost 4 bases, and 4 bases had no gene match. The CDR3 consists of 17 residues. The V gene's germline CDR1 is LGHDT and CDR2 YNNKEL (reference sequence). The CDR3 DNA is TGTGCCAGCAGCCGCGGGACTAGCGGGGGCACCTACAATGAGCAGTTCTTC. Amino acids: CASSRGTSGGTYNEQFF.

This clonotype has ten or more counts. J is TRBJ2-7 and V is TRBV6-6; 9 bases map to TRBD2. Germline V gene lookup returns CDR1 MNHNY and CDR2 SVGAGI (reference sequence). V lost 6 bases to trimming and J lost 3 bases; unmatched junction nucleotides: 9. The CDR3 runs 15 residues. The CDR3 DNA sequence: TGTGCCAGCAGCCCAGGGCTAGCGGGAAACTACGAGCAGTACTTC. Its translation is CASSPGLAGNYEQYF.

This clonotype has a handful of counts. The chain couples TRBV6-4 to TRBJ1-6; D uncertain. CDR3 length: 13 residues. Germline lookup yields CDR1 MRHNA and CDR2 SNTAGT. Trimming stripped 6 bases from V and 5 bases from J, with 8 bases between. CDR3 residues: CASRPANNSPLHF. CDR3 bases: TGTGCCAGCAGGCCGGCGAATAATTCACCCCTCCACTTT.

This clonotype was observed a handful of times. The rearrangement joins TRBV6-4 to TRBJ2-2; 7 bases align to TRBD1. The ends lost 6 bases at V and 4 bases at J; junction bases unmatched: 2. Looked up from germline, CDR1 is MRHNA and CDR2 is SNTAGT. The CDR3 loop spans 13 amino acids. CDR3 amino acids: CASSRDSTGELFF. The CDR3 DNA sequence: TGTGCCAGCAGCCGGGACAGCACCGGGGAGCTGTTTTTT.

This clonotype was seen only a few times. The chain employs TRBV12-3 or TRBV12-4 and TRBJ2-7; TRBD2 might be the D (5 bases). The CDR3 covers 14 residues. Trimming left V 5 bases short and J 3 bases short, with 14 bases between. The chain's CDR3 is CASSPTGLDYEQYF. The CDR3 DNA follows: TGTGCCAGCAGTCCAACCGGACTTGACTACGAGCAGTACTTC.

The chain carries TRBV5-1 and TRBJ2-7; D possibly uses TRBD1 or TRBD2 (5 bases each). Germline V gene sequence: CDR1 SGHRS, CDR2 YFSETQ. Trimming took off 2 bases at V and 0 bases at J, with 12 bases between the two ends. The CDR3 runs to 15 residues. The chain's CDR3 is CASSFGAGSSYEQYF. The DNA for the CDR3 is TGCGCCAGCAGCTTTGGCGCAGGGAGCTCCTACGAGCAGTACTTC. Full variable domain (rest looked up from reference TRBV5-1 and TRBJ2-7): KAGVTQTPRYLIKTRGQQVTLSCSPISGHRSVSWYQQTPGQGLQFLFEYFSETQRNKGNFPGRFSGRQFSNSRSEMNVSTLELGDSALYLCASSFGAGSSYEQYFGPGTRLTVT.

V usage is TRBV4-3 and J usage is TRBJ2-1; the D gene is possibly TRBD1 (6 bases). V lost 0 bases and J lost 6, with 12 bases in between. This CDR3 contains 15 residues. In germline, CDR1 is LGHNA, CDR2 YSLEER. The CDR3 here is CASSQDRTGPNEQFF. The CDR3 bases are TGCGCCAGCAGCCAAGATCGTACAGGGCCCAATGAGCAGTTCTTC.

This chain joins TRBV5-1 and TRBJ2-5, with 10 bases lining up with TRBD1. V trimming: 1 base; J trimming: 5 bases; junction bases outside the gene matches: 5. CDR3 length: 15 amino acids. The germline V gene has CDR1 SGHRS and CDR2 YFSETQ. The CDR3 DNA reads as TGCGCCAGCAGCTTGAGGACAGGGGGTGGTGAGACCCAGTACTTC. As protein: CASSLRTGGGETQYF.